This TCR beta chain was found in a study of T cell repertoires in cytomegalovirus infection (dated by TCRdb to about 2019). Context from the whole study: Recently identified HLA-C-restricted CMV epitopes, whose presentation resists viral immunomodulation, were targeted by peptide stimulations together with well-studied HLA-B-restricted epitopes. Donor HLA type was relevant to the analysis, because carriage of CMV infection together with the matching HLA type was indicated by public TCR beta signatures.

The data were produced on an Illumina HiSeq 1500. TCRdb handled the public reads itself, with Q25 trimming in fastp and clone calling in MiXCR, and kept productive beta chains. Every entry covers one CDR3 protein and lists the most common genes and DNA from its rows. In all, the sample holds some 940,000 distinct CDR3 sequences, and roughly 30% of those were seen once. Together, the top ten hold under 15% of the sample. The intended sense of this specimen's treatment or condition label: in vitro stimulation with specific CMV peptide epitopes to enrich CMV-specific T cells. Beyond this particular receptor, the publication reports: The ex vivo response was dominated by HLA-C-restricted CMV-specific TCR beta clonotypes, which also provided the single most frequent clonotype in two of eight donors. In both this cohort and an independent roughly 330-donor cohort, the cumulative frequency of public TCR beta family members distinguished carriers of CMV infection plus the relevant HLA type.

On this clonotype itself: The target of this receptor is not known. No base-level quality is on record; no much larger clone is a single base apart.

From the cysteine up to the phenylalanine, the CDR3 has a length of 10 residues. Just CDR3 DNA is preserved here, 30 bases in frame from base 1. The V and J ends are trimmed by 10 bases and 5 bases, leaving 6 bases between them. CDR1 and CDR2, per the germline V gene, are SNHLY and FYNNEI. The sequenced sample was cultured CD8+ T cells from PBMCs, obtained from culture after CMV antigen stimulation. The chain is assembled from TRBV2 and TRBJ1-3, with the identity of the D gene unclear. The receptor was isolated from a human donor in good health (CMV status not recorded). Some clones in this sample may be carry-over from other donors' samples. The sequence in DNA is TGTGCCAACATCCGAAACACCATATATTTT. It codes for CANIRNTIYF.